This T cell receptor beta chain appears in the sequencing data of a study of Ad26.COV2.S vaccination and SARS-CoV-2 variants. Background on the study: Doses of Ad26.COV2.S were injected into muscle once or twice, 56 days apart.

Germline V gene data show CDR1 as SGHVS and CDR2 as FQNEAQ. The CDR3 is 13 amino acids. V dropped 6 bases and J dropped 6 bases, with 15 bases sitting between them. Whole-study findings and limits: Reportedly, after vaccination the spike-specific CD8+ and CD4+ T cell responses displayed substantial breadth.

Treatment noted: approximately 18 received Ad26.COV2.S at low or high dose, single or two shots; several received placebo; per-sample allocation not given. Collection of samples fell on day 63 after the first vaccine or placebo injection. Boston supplied an adult donor aged 18-55 years. Sequencing was performed with immunoSEQ multiplex PCR; in TCRdb, only in-frame clones are kept and a portion is missing. Here the sample spans about 460,000 clones, roughly 87% being singletons. As for this clone: No antigen is known for it.

The starting material was peripheral blood, obtained in a trial of Ad26.COV2.S vaccine versus placebo. The V and J genes are TRBV7-8 and TRBJ2-7, with a weak D call TRBD1 (6 bases). The receptor was derived from a person aged 18-65 years who received the Ad26.COV2.S COVID-19 vaccine or a placebo. The CDR3 DNA is TGTGCCAGCAGTCGACAATTAGGGGGCGAGCAGTACTTC. Translating it yields CASSRQLGGEQYF.